The clone carrying this T cell receptor beta chain has more than one count but fewer than ten. The data were obtained in a study of spatial heterogeneity in lung cancer. A unique molecular identifier was attached to every TCR cDNA molecule. TCRdb redid the calling of the 5' RACE reads with MiXCR, one entry per CDR3 protein. The repertoire has some 41,000 distinct CDR3 sequences, 6.8% of them found once; the top ten carry 43%. Germline CDR1 SGHTA, CDR2 FQGTGA. V lost 1 base and J 3 bases, leaving 6 bases between the germline ends. The CDR3 has 13 amino acids. The time point was: sample taken at primary tumor resection. Whole RNA from tumor, nontumor lung or frozen PBMC was sequenced unsorted.

This TCR came from a female donor with early-stage non-small cell lung cancer. The sequenced sample was PBMCs, obtained at surgery. The chain has TRBV7-3 and TRBJ2-5; D gene uncertain. The CDR3 coding sequence is TGTGCCAGCAGCTTAAGGGTTAAAGAGACCCAGTACTTC. This codes for CASSLRVKETQYF.